The rows below give T cell receptor beta chains drawn from one sample of a study of cytomegalovirus exposure and HLA in healthy donors. Here immunoSEQ multiplex PCR was the method, and the copy in TCRdb shows in-frame clones only, minus some. The sample has 100,000 or so clones; 70% are singletons. The sample was PBMCs. The origin of the receptors is a man aged 35 to 55 in good health and CMV-seropositive. Each CDR3 is given with its conserved first and last residue. D genes are given only for firm matches. Size values are once, few and many counts, or a class for expanded clones, and some rows have none.

v_call: TRBV6-5; clone_size: -; j_call: TRBJ1-1; d_call: TRBD1; cdr3_nt: TGTGCCAGCAGACAGGGGGTCGGGGCTTTCTTT; cdr3_aa: CASRQGVGAFF
v_call: TRBV7-8; clone_size: -; j_call: TRBJ2-1; d_call: TRBD2; cdr3_nt: TGTGCCAGCACCCCCCTGGGGACTAGCGGGGATGAGCAGTTCTTC; cdr3_aa: CASTPLGTSGDEQFF
v_call: TRBV6-1; clone_size: -; j_call: TRBJ1-5; d_call: -; cdr3_nt: TGTGCCAGCAGTGATCTAAATGGCAATCAGCCCCAGCATTTT; cdr3_aa: CASSDLNGNQPQHF
v_call: TRBV7-9; clone_size: -; j_call: TRBJ2-1; d_call: TRBD2; cdr3_nt: TGTGCCAGCAGCTCCGGGGGACTAGCGGCTTACAATGAGCAGTTCTTC; cdr3_aa: CASSSGGLAAYNEQFF
v_call: TRBV30; clone_size: few; j_call: TRBJ2-1; d_call: TRBD2; cdr3_nt: TGTGCCTGGAGTCGGTCTAGCGGGAGGGGTACGTACAATGAGCAGTTCTTC; cdr3_aa: CAWSRSSGRGTYNEQFF
v_call: TRBV10-3; clone_size: -; j_call: TRBJ2-3; d_call: -; cdr3_nt: TGTGCCTCAGTAAACCAGCGGGGCACAGATACGCAGTATTTT; cdr3_aa: CASVNQRGTDTQYF
v_call: TRBV7-9; clone_size: -; j_call: TRBJ2-1; d_call: -; cdr3_nt: TGTGCCAGCAGCCTCGTTAGCACGGCCTACAATGAGCAGTTCTTC; cdr3_aa: CASSLVSTAYNEQFF
v_call: TRBV11-3; clone_size: -; j_call: TRBJ1-3; d_call: -; cdr3_nt: TGTGCCAGCAGCGGCCAGAACGGAAACACCATATATTTT; cdr3_aa: CASSGQNGNTIYF
v_call: TRBV6-5; clone_size: -; j_call: TRBJ2-1; d_call: -; cdr3_nt: TGTGCCAGCAGTTACGGCCAGATCCCTTACAATGAGCAGTTCTTC; cdr3_aa: CASSYGQIPYNEQFF
v_call: TRBV18; clone_size: few; j_call: TRBJ1-2; d_call: -; cdr3_nt: TGTGCCAGCTCATCCCGGGATTCAAGTGGGTATGGCTACACCTTC; cdr3_aa: CASSSRDSSGYGYTF
v_call: TRBV6-5; clone_size: -; j_call: TRBJ1-1; d_call: -; cdr3_nt: TGTGCCAGCAGTCCTGACACGAACACTGAAGCTTTCTTT; cdr3_aa: CASSPDTNTEAFF
v_call: TRBV4-3; clone_size: few; j_call: TRBJ2-7; d_call: -; cdr3_nt: TGCGCCAGCAGCCAAGAGGGCGCGCCCTACACCTACGAGCAGTACTTC; cdr3_aa: CASSQEGAPYTYEQYF
v_call: TRBV21-1; clone_size: -; j_call: TRBJ2-1; d_call: -; cdr3_nt: TGTGCCAGCAGCAAAGGGCCGGGGCTAGCGGAAGCGGGCTACAATGAGCAGTTCTTC; cdr3_aa: CASSKGPGLAEAGYNEQFF
v_call: TRBV14; clone_size: -; j_call: TRBJ2-5; d_call: -; cdr3_nt: TGTGCCAGCAGCACAAATCGGAGGGCGGAGACCCAGTACTTC; cdr3_aa: CASSTNRRAETQYF
v_call: TRBV6-5; clone_size: few; j_call: TRBJ1-4; d_call: -; cdr3_nt: TGTGCCAGCAGTTACTCAACAGTCAGTAATGAAAAACTGTTTTTT; cdr3_aa: CASSYSTVSNEKLFF
v_call: TRBV18; clone_size: few; j_call: TRBJ1-3; d_call: -; cdr3_nt: TGTGCCAGCTCACCCGCGGCTGGAAACACCATATATTTT; cdr3_aa: CASSPAAGNTIYF
v_call: TRBV19; clone_size: -; j_call: TRBJ1-5; d_call: -; cdr3_nt: TGTGCCAGTAGTAGTCAGGGTCAGCCCCAGCATTTT; cdr3_aa: CASSSQGQPQHF
v_call: TRBV7-9; clone_size: -; j_call: TRBJ1-4; d_call: -; cdr3_nt: TGTGCCAGCAGCTTATACGGGGAAAAACTGTTTTTT; cdr3_aa: CASSLYGEKLFF
v_call: TRBV11-2; clone_size: -; j_call: TRBJ1-1; d_call: -; cdr3_nt: TGTGCCAGCAGCTTAGAAGGGAGTCCGAACACTGAAGCTTTCTTT; cdr3_aa: CASSLEGSPNTEAFF
v_call: TRBV7-9; clone_size: -; j_call: TRBJ2-3; d_call: TRBD2; cdr3_nt: TGTGCCAGCAGCCTGCGGCTAGCGGGAAGCACAGATACGCAGTATTTT; cdr3_aa: CASSLRLAGSTDTQYF
v_call: TRBV30; clone_size: -; j_call: TRBJ1-3; d_call: -; cdr3_nt: TGTGCCTGGCACGGGGGATACTCTGGAAACACCATATATTTT; cdr3_aa: CAWHGGYSGNTIYF
v_call: TRBV6-4; clone_size: few; j_call: TRBJ2-7; d_call: TRBD2; cdr3_nt: TGTGCCAGCAGTGAGACTAGCAATCACGAGCAGTACTTC; cdr3_aa: CASSETSNHEQYF
v_call: TRBV7-8; clone_size: -; j_call: TRBJ2-7; d_call: TRBD1; cdr3_nt: TGTGCCAGCACGGGCAGGGGGAACTACGAGCAGTACTTC; cdr3_aa: CASTGRGNYEQYF
v_call: TRBV9; clone_size: -; j_call: TRBJ2-1; d_call: TRBD2; cdr3_nt: TGTGCCAGCAGCGCCATGCTAGCGGGAGGAATCTATGAGCAGTTCTTC; cdr3_aa: CASSAMLAGGIYEQFF
v_call: TRBV4-1; clone_size: once; j_call: TRBJ2-4; d_call: -; cdr3_nt: TGCGCCAGCAGCCAAGATCCCCTAGCCAAAAACATTCAGTACTTC; cdr3_aa: CASSQDPLAKNIQYF
v_call: TRBV7-8; clone_size: -; j_call: TRBJ1-3; d_call: -; cdr3_nt: TGTGCCAGCAGCTTAGTATGGCAGGCTGCCGCTGGAAACACCATATATTTT; cdr3_aa: CASSLVWQAAAGNTIYF
v_call: TRBV10-2; clone_size: -; j_call: TRBJ2-7; d_call: -; cdr3_nt: TGCGCCAGCAGTGCCAGCGGCCGATCCTCCTACGAGCAGTACTTC; cdr3_aa: CASSASGRSSYEQYF
v_call: TRBV15; clone_size: -; j_call: TRBJ1-3; d_call: TRBD1; cdr3_nt: TGTGCCACCAGCAGAGAGCGGGCAGGGGGCGCATATGGAAACACCATATATTTT; cdr3_aa: CATSRERAGGAYGNTIYF
v_call: TRBV29-1; clone_size: -; j_call: TRBJ1-3; d_call: -; cdr3_nt: TGCAGCGTTGTGGGGGACAACTCTGGAAACACCATATATTTT; cdr3_aa: CSVVGDNSGNTIYF
v_call: TRBV30; clone_size: -; j_call: TRBJ1-2; d_call: -; cdr3_nt: TGTGCCTGGACAGGTTTGGGTTTCTATGGCTACACCTTC; cdr3_aa: CAWTGLGFYGYTF
v_call: TRBV19; clone_size: -; j_call: TRBJ1-1; d_call: -; cdr3_nt: TGTGCCAGTAGTATAGGGATACAGGAGTGGGGTGAAGCTTTCTTT; cdr3_aa: CASSIGIQEWGEAFF
v_call: TRBV30; clone_size: -; j_call: TRBJ2-5; d_call: TRBD2; cdr3_nt: TGTGCCTCCCGTCTAGCGGGAGGAGTAGAGACCCAGTACTTC; cdr3_aa: CASRLAGGVETQYF
v_call: TRBV6-6; clone_size: few; j_call: TRBJ1-5; d_call: -; cdr3_nt: TGTGCCAGCAGTTACGTATCGTCAGTTAGCAATCAGCCCCAGCATTTT; cdr3_aa: CASSYVSSVSNQPQHF
v_call: TRBV7-8; clone_size: -; j_call: TRBJ1-1; d_call: -; cdr3_nt: TGTGCCAGCAGATCCACAGGCACGAACACTGAAGCTTTCTTT; cdr3_aa: CASRSTGTNTEAFF
v_call: TRBV29-1; clone_size: few; j_call: TRBJ1-1; d_call: -; cdr3_nt: TGCAGCGTTGAAAAGGTGGGCAGGTCGGAAACTGAAGCTTTCTTT; cdr3_aa: CSVEKVGRSETEAFF
v_call: TRBV7-2; clone_size: -; j_call: TRBJ2-7; d_call: -; cdr3_nt: TGTGCCAGCAGCTTGGCAGGTGGAACCTACGAGCAGTACTTC; cdr3_aa: CASSLAGGTYEQYF
v_call: TRBV19; clone_size: few; j_call: TRBJ2-7; d_call: TRBD1; cdr3_nt: TGTGCCAGTAGTACCAATGACAGGGCAACTCGACGCGAGCAGTACTTC; cdr3_aa: CASSTNDRATRREQYF
v_call: TRBV6-5; clone_size: once; j_call: TRBJ2-7; d_call: TRBD2; cdr3_nt: TGTGCCAGCATTAGCGGGAACACCTACGAGCAGTACTTC; cdr3_aa: CASISGNTYEQYF
v_call: TRBV11-3; clone_size: -; j_call: TRBJ2-6; d_call: -; cdr3_nt: TGTGCCGTCCAGAGGGCTGGGGCCAACGTCCTGACTTTC; cdr3_aa: CAVQRAGANVLTF
v_call: TRBV29-1; clone_size: -; j_call: TRBJ2-3; d_call: -; cdr3_nt: TGCAGCGTCGTTCCCCGGCTCACAGGTTCGGGCGCAGATACGCAGTATTTT; cdr3_aa: CSVVPRLTGSGADTQYF
v_call: TRBV7-2; clone_size: -; j_call: TRBJ2-5; d_call: -; cdr3_nt: TGTGCCAGCAGTAGGGGCCCTCACCAAGAGACCCAGTACTTC; cdr3_aa: CASSRGPHQETQYF
v_call: TRBV18; clone_size: -; j_call: TRBJ1-1; d_call: TRBD1; cdr3_nt: TGTGCCAGCTCACCGGGGACAGGGCGGGGTAGCTCTGAAGCTTTCTTT; cdr3_aa: CASSPGTGRGSSEAFF
v_call: TRBV7-8; clone_size: -; j_call: TRBJ1-3; d_call: -; cdr3_nt: TGTGCCACAAACAGGTTGAGCTCTGGAAACACCATATATTTT; cdr3_aa: CATNRLSSGNTIYF
v_call: TRBV7-2; clone_size: once; j_call: TRBJ1-4; d_call: -; cdr3_nt: TGTGCCAGCAGTATTAGTCCCGCAACTAATGAAAAACTGTTTTTT; cdr3_aa: CASSISPATNEKLFF
v_call: TRBV7-8; clone_size: -; j_call: TRBJ1-2; d_call: TRBD1; cdr3_nt: TGTGCCAGCAGCTTTAGATACGGGACAGGGAACTATGGCTACACCTTC; cdr3_aa: CASSFRYGTGNYGYTF
v_call: TRBV27; clone_size: -; j_call: TRBJ1-5; d_call: TRBD1; cdr3_nt: TGTGCCAGCAGTTTTTCAGGGACAGCCCAGCCCCAGCATTTT; cdr3_aa: CASSFSGTAQPQHF
v_call: TRBV13; clone_size: -; j_call: TRBJ2-1; d_call: TRBD2; cdr3_nt: TGTGCCAGCAGTGAACCCAGTGGGACTAGCGGAAGTCAAGGTGATGAGCAGTTCTTC; cdr3_aa: CASSEPSGTSGSQGDEQFF
v_call: TRBV11-3; clone_size: -; j_call: TRBJ2-3; d_call: TRBD2; cdr3_nt: TGTGCCAGCAGCCCAGGGACTAGCGGAGCCACAGATACGCAGTATTTT; cdr3_aa: CASSPGTSGATDTQYF
v_call: TRBV27; clone_size: once; j_call: TRBJ2-3; d_call: -; cdr3_nt: TGTGCCAGCAGTTTATTACGGGGGGATACGCAGTATTTT; cdr3_aa: CASSLLRGDTQYF
v_call: TRBV6-1; clone_size: once; j_call: TRBJ1-5; d_call: -; cdr3_nt: TGTGCCAGCAGTCGGACAACCCAGCGGGATCAGCCCCAGCATTTT; cdr3_aa: CASSRTTQRDQPQHF
v_call: TRBV4-1; clone_size: -; j_call: TRBJ2-7; d_call: TRBD1; cdr3_nt: TGCGCCAGCAGCCAAGAAACACAGGGGGCTTACGAGCAGTACTTC; cdr3_aa: CASSQETQGAYEQYF
v_call: TRBV29-1; clone_size: -; j_call: TRBJ1-2; d_call: TRBD1; cdr3_nt: TGCAGCGCAACCGGGACAGGGGAGTATGGCTACACCTTC; cdr3_aa: CSATGTGEYGYTF
v_call: TRBV19; clone_size: -; j_call: TRBJ2-2; d_call: -; cdr3_nt: TGTGCCAGTATACGGCGGGTGAACACCGGGGAGCTGTTTTTT; cdr3_aa: CASIRRVNTGELFF
v_call: TRBV7-3; clone_size: once; j_call: TRBJ2-3; d_call: TRBD2; cdr3_nt: TGTGCCAGCAGCTCACTAGCGGGAGGGCCGGGAGATACGCAGTATTTT; cdr3_aa: CASSSLAGGPGDTQYF
v_call: TRBV20-1; clone_size: -; j_call: TRBJ2-1; d_call: -; cdr3_nt: TGCAGTGCTAATCGAGGGGAGCAGTTCTTC; cdr3_aa: CSANRGEQFF
v_call: TRBV7-3; clone_size: -; j_call: TRBJ2-1; d_call: -; cdr3_nt: TGTGCCAGCAGCTTAACGGGGAGCTCCTACAATGAGCAGTTCTTC; cdr3_aa: CASSLTGSSYNEQFF
v_call: TRBV5-1; clone_size: few; j_call: TRBJ1-5; d_call: -; cdr3_nt: TGCGCCAGCAGCTTGGAAGGCTCGGGGATGCAGCCCCAGCATTTT; cdr3_aa: CASSLEGSGMQPQHF
v_call: TRBV9; clone_size: -; j_call: TRBJ1-4; d_call: TRBD1; cdr3_nt: TGTGCCAGCAGCGCACTACAGGGGTTCGCTGAAAAACTGTTTTTT; cdr3_aa: CASSALQGFAEKLFF
v_call: TRBV10-3; clone_size: -; j_call: TRBJ1-1; d_call: TRBD1; cdr3_nt: TGTGCCATCGGGCTGGCAGGGGGCACTGAAGCTTTCTTT; cdr3_aa: CAIGLAGGTEAFF
v_call: TRBV5-1; clone_size: few; j_call: TRBJ2-5; d_call: -; cdr3_nt: TGCGCCAGCAGCTTGGGGCAGGGGGAGACCCAGTACTTC; cdr3_aa: CASSLGQGETQYF